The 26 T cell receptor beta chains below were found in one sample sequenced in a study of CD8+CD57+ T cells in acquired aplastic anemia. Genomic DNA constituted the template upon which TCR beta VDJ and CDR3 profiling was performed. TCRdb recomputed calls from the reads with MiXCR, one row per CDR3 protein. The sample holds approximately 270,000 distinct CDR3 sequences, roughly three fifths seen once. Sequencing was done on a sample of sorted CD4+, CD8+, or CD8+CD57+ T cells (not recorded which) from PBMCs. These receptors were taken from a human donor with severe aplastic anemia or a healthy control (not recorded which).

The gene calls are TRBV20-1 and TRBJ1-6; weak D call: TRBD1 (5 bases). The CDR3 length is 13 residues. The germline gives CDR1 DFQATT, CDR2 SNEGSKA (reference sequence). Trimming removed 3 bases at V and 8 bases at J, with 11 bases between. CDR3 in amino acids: CSARQGLDSPLHF. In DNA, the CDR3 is TGCAGTGCTAGGCAGGGTCTTGATTCACCCCTCCACTTT.

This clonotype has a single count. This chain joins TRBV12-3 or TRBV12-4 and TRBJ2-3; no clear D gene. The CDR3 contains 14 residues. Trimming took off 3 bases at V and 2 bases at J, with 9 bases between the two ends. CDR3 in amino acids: CASSFGGDTDTQYF. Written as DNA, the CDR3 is TGTGCCAGCAGTTTTGGCGGAGACACAGATACGCAGTATTTT.

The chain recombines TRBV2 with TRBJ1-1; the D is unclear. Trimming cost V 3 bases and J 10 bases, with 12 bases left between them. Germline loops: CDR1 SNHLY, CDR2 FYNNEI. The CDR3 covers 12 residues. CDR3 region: CASSDYEGIAFF. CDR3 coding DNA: TGTGCCAGCAGTGATTATGAGGGTATAGCTTTCTTT.

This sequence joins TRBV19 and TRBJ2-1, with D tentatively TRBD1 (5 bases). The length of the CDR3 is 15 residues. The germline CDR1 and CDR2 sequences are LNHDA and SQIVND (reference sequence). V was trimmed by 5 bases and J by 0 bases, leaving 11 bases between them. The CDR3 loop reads CASSARQSSYNEQFF. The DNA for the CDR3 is TGTGCCAGTAGTGCCAGACAGAGCTCCTACAATGAGCAGTTCTTC.

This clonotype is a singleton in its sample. The CDR3 coding sequence is TGTGCCAGCAGGGTTAGCGGGGGGGTTGGAGATACGCAGTATTTT. Its protein is CASRVSGGVGDTQYF. The V call is TRBV2, the J call TRBJ2-3; 11 bases agree with TRBD2. CDR3 length equals 15 residues. V trimming: 6 bases; J trimming: 5 bases; junction bases outside the gene matches: 7. Germline V gene sequence: CDR1 SNHLY, CDR2 FYNNEI. Combining the CDR3 with reference TRBV2 and TRBJ2-3 gives the whole variable domain EPEVTQTPSHQVTQMGQEVILRCVPISNHLYFYWYRQILGQKVEFLVSFYNNEISEKSEIFDDQFSVERPDGSNFTLKIRSTKLEDSAMYFCASRVSGGVGDTQYFGPGTRLTVL.

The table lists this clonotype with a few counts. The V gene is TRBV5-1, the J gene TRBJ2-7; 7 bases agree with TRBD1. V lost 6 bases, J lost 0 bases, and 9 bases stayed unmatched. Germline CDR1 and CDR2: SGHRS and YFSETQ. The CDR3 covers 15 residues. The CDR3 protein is CASNRGQTNSYEQYF. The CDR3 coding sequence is TGCGCCAGCAACCGGGGACAGACGAACTCCTACGAGCAGTACTTC.

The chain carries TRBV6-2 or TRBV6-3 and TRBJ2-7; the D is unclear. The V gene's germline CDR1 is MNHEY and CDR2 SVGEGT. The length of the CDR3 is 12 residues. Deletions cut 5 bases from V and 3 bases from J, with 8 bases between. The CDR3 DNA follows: TGTGCCAGCAGTAACCCGCGCTACGAGCAGTACTTC. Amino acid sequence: CASSNPRYEQYF.

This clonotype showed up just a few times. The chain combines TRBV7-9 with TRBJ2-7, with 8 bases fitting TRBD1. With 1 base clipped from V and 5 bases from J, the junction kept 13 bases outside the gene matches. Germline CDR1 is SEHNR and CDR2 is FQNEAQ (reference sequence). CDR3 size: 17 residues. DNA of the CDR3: TGTGCCAGCAGCTTAGATAGGGTAAGGGACAGGTCCAACGAGCAGTACTTC. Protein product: CASSLDRVRDRSNEQYF.

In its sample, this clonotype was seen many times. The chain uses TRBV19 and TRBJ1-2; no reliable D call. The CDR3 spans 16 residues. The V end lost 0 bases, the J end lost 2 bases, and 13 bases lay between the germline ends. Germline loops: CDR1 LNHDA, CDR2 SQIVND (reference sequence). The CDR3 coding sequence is TGTGCCAGTAGTATAGATGTGCCAGAACCAAACTATGGCTACACCTTC. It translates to CASSIDVPEPNYGYTF.

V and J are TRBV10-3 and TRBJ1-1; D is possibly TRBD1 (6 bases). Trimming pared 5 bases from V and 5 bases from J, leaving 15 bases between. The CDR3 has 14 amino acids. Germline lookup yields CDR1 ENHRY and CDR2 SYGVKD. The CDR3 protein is CAISQTGSRTEAFF. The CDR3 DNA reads TGTGCCATCAGTCAAACAGGGAGTAGGACTGAAGCTTTCTTT.

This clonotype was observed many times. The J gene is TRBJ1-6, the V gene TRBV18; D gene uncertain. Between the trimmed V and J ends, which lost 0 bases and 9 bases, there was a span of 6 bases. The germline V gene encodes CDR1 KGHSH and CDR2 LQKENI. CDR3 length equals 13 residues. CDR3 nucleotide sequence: TGTGCCAGCTCACCACCGGGGTTTTCACCCCTCCACTTT. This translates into CASSPPGFSPLHF.

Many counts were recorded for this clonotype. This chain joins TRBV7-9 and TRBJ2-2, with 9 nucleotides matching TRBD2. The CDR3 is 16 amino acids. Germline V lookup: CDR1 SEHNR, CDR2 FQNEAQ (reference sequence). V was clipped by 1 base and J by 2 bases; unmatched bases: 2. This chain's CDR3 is CASSLGAGGNTGELFF. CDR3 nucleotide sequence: TGTGCCAGCAGCTTAGGAGCGGGGGGTAACACCGGGGAGCTGTTTTTT.

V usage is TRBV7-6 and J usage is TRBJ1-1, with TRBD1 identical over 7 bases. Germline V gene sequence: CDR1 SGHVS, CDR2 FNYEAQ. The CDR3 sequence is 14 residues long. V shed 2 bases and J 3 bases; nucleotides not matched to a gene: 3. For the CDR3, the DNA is TGTGCCAGCAGCTTAACAGGGGATTACACTGAAGCTTTCTTT. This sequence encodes CASSLTGDYTEAFF.

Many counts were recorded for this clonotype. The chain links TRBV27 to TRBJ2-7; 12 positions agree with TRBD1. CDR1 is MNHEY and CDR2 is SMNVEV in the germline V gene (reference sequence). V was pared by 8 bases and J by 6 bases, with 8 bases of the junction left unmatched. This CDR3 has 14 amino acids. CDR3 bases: TGTGCCAGCGGATCCGGGACAGGGGGCTCCGAGCAGTACTTC. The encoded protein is CASGSGTGGSEQYF.

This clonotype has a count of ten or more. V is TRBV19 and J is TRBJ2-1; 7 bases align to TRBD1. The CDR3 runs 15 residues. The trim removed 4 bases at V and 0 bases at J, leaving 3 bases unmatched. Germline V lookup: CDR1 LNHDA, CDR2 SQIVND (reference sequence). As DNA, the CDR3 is TGTGCCAGTAGTAAGACAGGGAACTCCTACAATGAGCAGTTCTTC. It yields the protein CASSKTGNSYNEQFF.

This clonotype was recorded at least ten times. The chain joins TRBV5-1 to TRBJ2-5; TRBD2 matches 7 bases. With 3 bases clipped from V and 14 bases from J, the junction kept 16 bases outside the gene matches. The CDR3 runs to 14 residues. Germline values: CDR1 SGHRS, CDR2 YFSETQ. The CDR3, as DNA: TGCGCCAGCAGCTCAGGACTAGTGACATCCCCCCCCTACTTC. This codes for CASSSGLVTSPPYF.

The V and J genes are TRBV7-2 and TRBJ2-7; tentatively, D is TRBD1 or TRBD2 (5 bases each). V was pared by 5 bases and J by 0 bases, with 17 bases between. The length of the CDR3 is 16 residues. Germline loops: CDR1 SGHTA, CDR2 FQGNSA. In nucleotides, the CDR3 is TGTGCCAGCAGCCCGCGGTTGGGGGTCAACTCCTACGAGCAGTACTTC. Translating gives CASSPRLGVNSYEQYF.

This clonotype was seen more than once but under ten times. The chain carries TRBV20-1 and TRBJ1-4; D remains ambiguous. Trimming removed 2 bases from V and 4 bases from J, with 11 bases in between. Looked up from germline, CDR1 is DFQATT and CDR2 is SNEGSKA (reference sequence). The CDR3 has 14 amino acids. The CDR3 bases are TGCAGTGCTAGAAACACGGGAGATAATGAAAAACTGTTTTTT. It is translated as CSARNTGDNEKLFF.

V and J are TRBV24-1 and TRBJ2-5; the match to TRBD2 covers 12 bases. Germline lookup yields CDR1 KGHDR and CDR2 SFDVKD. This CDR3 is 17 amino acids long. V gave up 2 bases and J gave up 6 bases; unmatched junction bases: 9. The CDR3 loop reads CATSDSQGLAGLKTQYF. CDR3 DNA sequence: TGTGCCACCAGTGATTCCCAAGGACTAGCGGGACTAAAGACCCAGTACTTC.

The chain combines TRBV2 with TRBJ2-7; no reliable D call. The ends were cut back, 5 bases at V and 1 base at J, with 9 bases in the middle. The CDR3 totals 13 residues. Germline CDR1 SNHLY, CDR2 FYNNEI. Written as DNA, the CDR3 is TGTGCCAGCAGTTCAACAGAGTCCTACGAGCAGTACTTC. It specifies CASSSTESYEQYF.

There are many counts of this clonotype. DNA of the CDR3: TGTGCCAGCAGTGCTTATTCATGGGGAAACGTGGATGAGCAGTTCTTC. This sequence encodes CASSAYSWGNVDEQFF. This chain links TRBV6-1 with TRBJ2-1; no clear D gene. V was shortened by 4 bases and J by 8 bases, with 21 bases between the two germline ends. Per the germline V gene, CDR1 is MNHNS and CDR2 is SASEGT. The CDR3 contains 16 residues.

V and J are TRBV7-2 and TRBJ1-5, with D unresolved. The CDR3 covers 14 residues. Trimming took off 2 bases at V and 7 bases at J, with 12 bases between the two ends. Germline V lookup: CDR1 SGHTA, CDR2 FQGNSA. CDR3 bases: TGTGCCAGCAGCTTAATGACGCAGAGCCAGCCCCAGCATTTT. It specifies CASSLMTQSQPQHF.

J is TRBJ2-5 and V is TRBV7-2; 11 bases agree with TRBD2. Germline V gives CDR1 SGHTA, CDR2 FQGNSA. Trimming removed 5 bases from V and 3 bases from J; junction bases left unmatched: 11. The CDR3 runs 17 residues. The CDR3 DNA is TGTGCCAGCAGCCGTCTAGCGGGGGGCAACATTAAAGAGACCCAGTACTTC. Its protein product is CASSRLAGGNIKETQYF.

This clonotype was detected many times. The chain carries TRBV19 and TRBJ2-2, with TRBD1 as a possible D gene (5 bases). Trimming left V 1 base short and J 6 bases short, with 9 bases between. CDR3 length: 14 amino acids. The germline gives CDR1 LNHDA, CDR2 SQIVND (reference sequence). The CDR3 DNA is TGTGCCAGTAGTATAGGCAGGGTCCCCGGGGAGCTGTTTTTT. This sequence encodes CASSIGRVPGELFF.

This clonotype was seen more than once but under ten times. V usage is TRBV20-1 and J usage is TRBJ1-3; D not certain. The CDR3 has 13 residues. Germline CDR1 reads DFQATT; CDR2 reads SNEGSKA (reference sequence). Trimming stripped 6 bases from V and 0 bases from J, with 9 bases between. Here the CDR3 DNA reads TGCAGTGCACCAGACGGCTCTGGAAACACCATATATTTT. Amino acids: CSAPDGSGNTIYF.

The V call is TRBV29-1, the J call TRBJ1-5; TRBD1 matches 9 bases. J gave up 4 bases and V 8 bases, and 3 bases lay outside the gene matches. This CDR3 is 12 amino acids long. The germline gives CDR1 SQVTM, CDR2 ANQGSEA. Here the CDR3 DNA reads TGCAGCATCGGACAGGGGAATCAGCCCCAGCATTTT. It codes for CSIGQGNQPQHF.